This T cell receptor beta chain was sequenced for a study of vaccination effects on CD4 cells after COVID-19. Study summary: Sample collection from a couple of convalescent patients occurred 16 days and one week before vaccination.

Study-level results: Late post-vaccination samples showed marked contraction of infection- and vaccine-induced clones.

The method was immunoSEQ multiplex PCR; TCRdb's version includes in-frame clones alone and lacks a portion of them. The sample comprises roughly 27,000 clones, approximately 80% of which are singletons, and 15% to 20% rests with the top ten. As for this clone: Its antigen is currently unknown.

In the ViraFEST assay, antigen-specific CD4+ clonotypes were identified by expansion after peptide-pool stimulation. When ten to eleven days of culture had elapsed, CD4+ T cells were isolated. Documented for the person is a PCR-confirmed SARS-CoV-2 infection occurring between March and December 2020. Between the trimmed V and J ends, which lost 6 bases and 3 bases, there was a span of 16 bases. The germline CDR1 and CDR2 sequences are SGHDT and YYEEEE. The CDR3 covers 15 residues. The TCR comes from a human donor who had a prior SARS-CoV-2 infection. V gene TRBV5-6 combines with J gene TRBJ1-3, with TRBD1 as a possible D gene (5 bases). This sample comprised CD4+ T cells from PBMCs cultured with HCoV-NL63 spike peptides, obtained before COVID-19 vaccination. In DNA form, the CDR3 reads TGTGCCAGCACTCTGACAGCAGGGCTTGGAAACACCATATATTTT. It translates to CASTLTAGLGNTIYF.